The TCR beta chain under discussion was sequenced for a study of regulatory T cells in long-lasting Graves disease. Notes on the study in general: A greater number of public clonotypes (around 2,700) was shared by persistent patients than by new patients (about 960).

Arm-PCR with iRepertoire HTBI primers amplified the CDR3 regions for these TCR beta libraries. TCRdb analysed the multiplex PCR reads with MiXCR anew, one entry per CDR3 protein. Among more than 300,000 distinct CDR3 sequences listed, 20% to 25% were seen once. The CDR3 loop spans 14 amino acids. CDR1 is LNHDA and CDR2 is SQIVND in the germline V gene (reference sequence). Trimming removed 9 bases at V and 7 bases at J, with 16 bases between. The time point is: persistent/refractory GD, antithyroid drugs over 5 years with positive TRAb. Preparation of the TCR library used RNA extracted from PBMCs. In this sample, this clonotype turned up many times. Its matching antigen is unknown.

The sample consisted of peripheral blood mononuclear cells (PBMCs), taken when the disease was refractory, from a patient treated with antithyroid drugs. The chain carries TRBV19 and TRBJ1-6; no reliable D call. The receptor was derived from a woman between 35 and 50 years old with Graves disease. CDR3 bases: TGTGCCAGCAAGACCGGGAGGCAGAATTCACCCCTCCACTTT. Translated, it gives CASKTGRQNSPLHF.